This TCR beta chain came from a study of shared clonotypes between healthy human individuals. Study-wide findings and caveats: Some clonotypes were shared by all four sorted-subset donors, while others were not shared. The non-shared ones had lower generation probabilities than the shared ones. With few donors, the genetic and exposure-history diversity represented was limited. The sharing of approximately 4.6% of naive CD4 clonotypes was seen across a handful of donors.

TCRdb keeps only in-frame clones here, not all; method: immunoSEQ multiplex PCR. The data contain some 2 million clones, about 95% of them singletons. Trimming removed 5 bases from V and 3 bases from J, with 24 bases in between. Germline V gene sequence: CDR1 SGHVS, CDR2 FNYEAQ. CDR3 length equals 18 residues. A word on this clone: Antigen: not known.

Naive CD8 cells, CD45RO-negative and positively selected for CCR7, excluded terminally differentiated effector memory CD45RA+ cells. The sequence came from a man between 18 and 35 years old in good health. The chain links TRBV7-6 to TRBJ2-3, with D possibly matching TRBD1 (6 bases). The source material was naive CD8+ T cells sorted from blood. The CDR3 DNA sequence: TGTGCCAGCAGCCCGTGGACAGAAACTCTTTTCGGGACAGATACGCAGTATTTT. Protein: CASSPWTETLFGTDTQYF.